The 10 T cell receptor beta chains below all came from one sample that was sequenced in a study of circulating tumor DNA in untreated peripheral T-cell lymphoma. Assay used: immunoSEQ multiplex PCR; TCRdb lists only in-frame clones, some missing. The sample yields around 6,400 clones, 62% seen once. Sequencing input: tumor tissue. The receptors were gathered from a human donor with peripheral T-cell lymphoma.

The gene calls are TRBV30 and TRBJ2-7; no reliable D call. V lost 0 bases and J lost 4, with 4 bases in between. Germline loops: CDR1 GTSNPN, CDR2 SVGIG (reference sequence). CDR3 length equals 11 residues. The CDR3 nucleotides are TGTGCCTGGAGTGTACGATACGAGCAGTACTTC. Amino acids: CAWSVRYEQYF.

The V call is TRBV6-8, the J call TRBJ2-2; no definite D call. V was pared by 0 bases and J by 6 bases, with 5 bases between. The germline V gene has CDR1 MNHGY and CDR2 SAAAGT. The CDR3 is 13 amino acids. The CDR3: CASSYSLPGELFF. In DNA, the CDR3 is TGTGCCAGCAGTTACTCGCTACCCGGGGAGCTGTTTTTT.

CDR3 coding DNA: TGTGCCAGCTCAAAGGGACAGGAGAACACCGGGGAGCTGTTTTTT. Protein sequence: CASSKGQENTGELFF. The chain employs TRBV18 and TRBJ2-2; 8 nucleotides align to TRBD1. J lost 1 base, V lost 5 bases, and 3 bases had no gene match. Looked up from germline, CDR1 is KGHSH and CDR2 is LQKENI. The length of the CDR3 is 15 residues.

A few counts support this clone. This rearrangement joins TRBV14 to TRBJ2-7; D may be TRBD1 (6 bases). CDR1 and CDR2 (germline): SGHDN, FVKESK. The CDR3 is 13 residues long. Trimming left V 6 bases short and J 3 bases short, with 12 bases between. The DNA for the CDR3 is TGTGCCAGCAGATTTAGGGGGAGCTACGAGCAGTACTTC. Translated: CASRFRGSYEQYF.

This chain links TRBV9 with TRBJ1-2, with 9 bases lining up with TRBD1. The CDR3 runs 14 residues. Germline trimming cut 3 bases from V and 8 bases from J; bases unmatched to any gene: 8. Germline CDR1 is SGDLS and CDR2 is YYNGEE. The CDR3: CASSATGGPFGYTF. CDR3 coding DNA: TGTGCCAGCAGCGCGACAGGGGGGCCCTTCGGCTACACCTTC.

The rearrangement links TRBV28 to TRBJ1-6; 7 bases are shared with TRBD1. This CDR3 has 17 residues. The trim removed 2 bases at V and 7 bases at J, leaving 11 bases unmatched. Germline assignment: CDR1 MDHEN and CDR2 SYDVKM. As DNA, the CDR3 is TGTGCCAGCAGTTTAGATACAGGGGTCAGAAAGAATTCACCCCTCCACTTT. Its translation: CASSLDTGVRKNSPLHF.

This CDR3 is CSVRRDRGLLSYEQYF. As DNA, the CDR3 is TGCAGCGTCCGCCGGGACAGGGGACTTCTCTCCTACGAGCAGTACTTC. This chain uses TRBV29-1 with TRBJ2-7, with TRBD1 identical over 10 bases. CDR3 size: 16 residues. Germline V gene sequence: CDR1 SQVTM, CDR2 ANQGSEA. Trimming took 6 bases from V and 0 from J; bases not matched to a gene: 11.

This clone qualifies as large (0.1 to 1%). The chain links TRBV28 to TRBJ2-1, with D maybe TRBD2 (6 bases). Germline CDR1 MDHEN, CDR2 SYDVKM. Trimming pared 9 bases from V and 9 bases from J, leaving 15 bases between. The CDR3 totals 12 residues. CDR3 region: CASQFGGLEQFF. Here the CDR3 DNA reads TGTGCCAGTCAGTTTGGGGGACTTGAGCAGTTCTTC.

The chain uses TRBV22-1 and TRBJ2-7. TRBV22-1 is a pseudogene locus. The CDR3 is 13 amino acids. CDR3 in DNA: TGTGCCAGCATCCCCGAGGGGGGCGCCGAGCAGTACTTC. As protein: CASIPEGGAEQYF.

The chain carries TRBV14 and TRBJ2-3; TRBD2 might be the D (5 bases). CDR1 and CDR2 (germline): SGHDN, FVKESK. The CDR3 totals 14 residues. Trimming took 8 bases from V and 1 from J, leaving 13 bases between them. CDR3 in amino acids: CASGERLRTDTQYF. In DNA, the CDR3 is TGTGCCAGCGGGGAGCGGTTACGCACAGATACGCAGTATTTT.